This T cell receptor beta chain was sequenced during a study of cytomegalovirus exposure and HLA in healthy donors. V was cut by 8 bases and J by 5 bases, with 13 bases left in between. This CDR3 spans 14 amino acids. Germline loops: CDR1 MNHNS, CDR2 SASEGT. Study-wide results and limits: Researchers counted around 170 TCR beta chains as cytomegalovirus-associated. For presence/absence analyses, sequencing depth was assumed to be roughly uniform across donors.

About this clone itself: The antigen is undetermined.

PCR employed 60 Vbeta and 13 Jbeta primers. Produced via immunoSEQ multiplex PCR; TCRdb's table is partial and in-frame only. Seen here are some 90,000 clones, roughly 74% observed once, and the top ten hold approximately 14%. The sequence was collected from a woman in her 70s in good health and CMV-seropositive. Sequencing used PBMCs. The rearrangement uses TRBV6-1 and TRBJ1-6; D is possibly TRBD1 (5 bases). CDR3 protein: CASRRMTDNSPLHF. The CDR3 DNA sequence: TGTGCCAGCCGAAGAATGACAGATAATTCACCCCTCCACTTT.